This T cell receptor beta chain was sequenced during a study of T cells after yellow fever vaccination. Overall study results and limits: In FACS-sorted repertoires, abundant clonotypes from the bulk population could appear as contaminants. Detected again after the booster were most primary-vaccination clones, at about 96% CD4 and 88% CD8. There was a small share of clonotypes that showed up in both the CD4 and CD8 compartments.

The 5'RACE template-switching step produced TCR cDNA and added a universal primer site and UMIs. TCRdb re-called the 5' RACE reads with MiXCR, one entry per CDR3 protein. Of more than 90,000 distinct CDR3 sequences listed, 7% to 8.5% are singletons. This clonotype occurred many times. Its cognate antigen is unknown. Germline V gives CDR1 SGHDN, CDR2 FVKESK. V was clipped by 0 bases and J by 0 bases, with 6 bases between them. The CDR3 sequence is 15 residues long. This chain links TRBV14 with TRBJ2-1; D uncertain. The receptor's source is a man aged 25-45 years who received the YFV17D yellow fever vaccine. Sample: CD8+ T cells sorted from PBMCs, taken 45 days after the yellow fever booster vaccination. In DNA, the CDR3 is TGTGCCAGCAGCCAAGAAAGCTCCTCCTACAATGAGCAGTTCTTC. Its protein product is CASSQESSSYNEQFF. Full variable domain (outside the CDR3, taken from reference TRBV14 and TRBJ2-1): EAGVTQFPSHSVIEKGQTVTLRCDPISGHDNLYWYRRVMGKEIKFLLHFVKESKQDESGMPNNRFLAERTGGTYSTLKVQPAELEDSGVYFCASSQESSSYNEQFFGPGTRLTVL.